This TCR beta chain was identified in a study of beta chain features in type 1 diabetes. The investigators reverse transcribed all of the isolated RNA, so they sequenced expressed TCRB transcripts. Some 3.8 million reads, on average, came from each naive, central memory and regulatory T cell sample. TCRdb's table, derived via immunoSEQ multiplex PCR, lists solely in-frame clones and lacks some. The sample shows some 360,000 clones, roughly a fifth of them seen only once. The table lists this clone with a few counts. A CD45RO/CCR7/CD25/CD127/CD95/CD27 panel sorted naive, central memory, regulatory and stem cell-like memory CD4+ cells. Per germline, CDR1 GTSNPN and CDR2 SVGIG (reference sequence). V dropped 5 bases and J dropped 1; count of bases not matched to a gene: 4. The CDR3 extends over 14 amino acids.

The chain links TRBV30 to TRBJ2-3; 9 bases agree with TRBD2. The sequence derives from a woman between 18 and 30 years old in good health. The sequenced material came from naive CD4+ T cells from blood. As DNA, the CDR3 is TGTGCCTGGTCCCGACTAGCGGGCACAGATACGCAGTATTTT. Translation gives CAWSRLAGTDTQYF.